The clone carrying this T cell receptor (beta chain) was observed a single time. From germline, CDR1 is SGHVS and CDR2 FNYEAQ. V lost 1 base, J lost 8 bases, and 12 bases lay in between. The CDR3 loop spans 14 amino acids. These data belong to a study of sequential checkpoint blockade in melanoma. At the level of the study: Each arm's sequence ended with maintenance nivolumab.

Sequenced by immunoSEQ multiplex PCR; TCRdb stores in-frame clones only, minus some. Among tens of thousands of clones listed, roughly 85% were seen once. Treatment defined: randomized to nivolumab then ipilimumab (arm A) or the reverse (arm B). No patient had prior DNA-damaging chemotherapy. PBMC sorting kept live CD3+CD8+ cells without CD19 or CD56. The source was CD8+ T cells sorted from blood (inferred from file names), collected from a patient given nivolumab and ipilimumab in sequence. The genes are TRBV7-6 and TRBJ2-4; maybe TRBD1 (6 bases). This TCR derives from a human donor with melanoma. The CDR3 loop reads CASSLEAGVDIQYF. The CDR3 DNA is TGTGCCAGCAGCTTAGAGGCAGGGGTGGACATTCAGTACTTC.